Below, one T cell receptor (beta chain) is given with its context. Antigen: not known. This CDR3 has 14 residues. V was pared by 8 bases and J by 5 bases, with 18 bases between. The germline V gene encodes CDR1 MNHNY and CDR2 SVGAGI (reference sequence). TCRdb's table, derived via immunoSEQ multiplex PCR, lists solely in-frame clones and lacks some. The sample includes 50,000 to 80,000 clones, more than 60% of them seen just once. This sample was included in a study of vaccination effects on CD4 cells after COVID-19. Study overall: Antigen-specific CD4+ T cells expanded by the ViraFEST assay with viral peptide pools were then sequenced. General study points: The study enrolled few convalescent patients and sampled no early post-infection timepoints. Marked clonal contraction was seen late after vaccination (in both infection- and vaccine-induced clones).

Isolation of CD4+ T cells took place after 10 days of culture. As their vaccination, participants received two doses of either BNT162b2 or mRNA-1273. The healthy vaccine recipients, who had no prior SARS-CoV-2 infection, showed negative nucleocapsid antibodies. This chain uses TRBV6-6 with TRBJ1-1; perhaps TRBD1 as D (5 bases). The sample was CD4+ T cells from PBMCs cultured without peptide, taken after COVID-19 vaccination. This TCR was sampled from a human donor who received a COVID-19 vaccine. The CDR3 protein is CASRRGPDATEAFF. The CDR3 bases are TGTGCCAGCCGTCGGGGACCGGATGCAACTGAAGCTTTCTTT.